In its sample, the clone carrying this TCR beta chain was seen many times. Its antigen remains unidentified. This entry comes from a study of T cells in Graves' hyperthyroidism and ophthalmopathy. Study findings and constraints: Expanded thyroid clonotypes (above 0.001) were mostly also found in blood.

This CDR3 has 13 residues. Unmatched junction bases numbered 5, after V lost 6 bases and J lost 5 bases. Germline loops: CDR1 SGHNT, CDR2 YENEEA. Graves' hyperthyroidism qualified as stable when ophthalmopathy did not progress within 18 months. Not enrolled were patients with uncontrolled infection, other autoimmune disease, pregnancy or lactation. Source material for PBMCs was more than 7.5 ml fresh peripheral blood. There were TCR beta CDR3 regions amplified from RNA transcripts. The HTBI primer set was used in a first-round RT-PCR of the TCR CDR3. MiXCR, run by TCRdb on the multiplex PCR reads, gives a single entry per CDR3 protein. The sample lists hundreds of thousands of distinct CDR3 sequences; roughly 14% were seen once.

The sequence derives from a woman under 30 with Graves' hyperthyroidism. Sequenced sample: blood. J is TRBJ1-1 and V is TRBV11-3; 8 nucleotides line up with TRBD1. Here the CDR3 reads CASRSGGGTEAFF. The DNA of the CDR3 is TGTGCCAGCAGGTCAGGGGGCGGAACTGAAGCTTTCTTT.